Listed below are T cell receptor beta chains from one sample, sequenced in a study of blood T cell repertoires in COVID-19. Libraries were prepared by immunoSEQ multiplex PCR; TCRdb keeps only in-frame clonotypes and omits some of them. Of 220,000 or so clones in the sample, 80% to 95% were seen once. Sequenced material: peripheral blood. The receptors here all came from a man aged 55 to 70 with COVID-19, enrolled during active disease. Both conserved end residues are part of each CDR3. A D gene is named only where the DNA matches it firmly. The listing skips clone size in some rows; elsewhere it reads once, few, many or a size class.

D gene | J gene | V gene | clone size | CDR3 protein | CDR3 DNA
TRBD1 | TRBJ2-6 | TRBV19 | once | CASRSPGQPSGANVLTF | TGTGCCAGTAGGTCCCCGGGACAGCCCTCTGGGGCCAACGTCCTGACTTTC
. | TRBJ2-7 | TRBV12-3/TRBV12-4 | . | CASRVQGGYEQYF | TGTGCCAGCAGGGTTCAGGGGGGTTACGAGCAGTACTTC
. | TRBJ2-2 | TRBV21-1 | . | CASSGSSAANTGELFF | TGTGCCAGCAGCGGATCTAGCGCCGCGAACACCGGGGAGCTGTTTTTT
. | TRBJ1-1 | TRBV5-4 | . | CASNYNRLTEAFF | TGTGCCAGCAACTATAACCGTCTCACTGAAGCTTTCTTT
. | TRBJ2-7 | TRBV6-5 | few | CASSYGRGDEQYF | TGTGCCAGCAGTTACGGGCGGGGAGACGAGCAGTACTTC
. | TRBJ1-4 | TRBV10-1 | once | CASSDHPLRDTTNEKLFF | TGCGCCAGCAGTGACCATCCCCTCCGGGACACAACTAATGAAAAACTGTTTTTT
TRBD2 | TRBJ2-7 | TRBV27 | . | CASSPTTGGYEQYF | TGTGCCAGCAGTCCTACGACGGGGGGCTACGAGCAGTACTTC
. | TRBJ1-2 | TRBV6-5 | . | CASRRQGYTF | TGTGCCAGCCGGCGGCAAGGCTACACCTTC
TRBD1 | TRBJ1-5 | TRBV18 | . | CASSPSGTDNQPQHF | TGTGCCAGCTCACCTAGCGGGACAGACAATCAGCCCCAGCATTTT
TRBD1 | TRBJ2-7 | TRBV7-9 | . | CASSPQGKIHEQYF | TGTGCCAGCAGCCCACAGGGGAAGATCCACGAGCAGTACTTC
. | TRBJ2-2 | TRBV29-1 | . | CSVGREANTGELFF | TGCAGCGTTGGGCGGGAAGCCAACACCGGGGAGCTGTTTTTT
. | TRBJ1-1 | TRBV7-8 | few | CASSLAGGITKDTEAFF | TGTGCCAGCAGCTTAGCAGGGGGAATAACGAAAGACACTGAAGCTTTCTTT
. | TRBJ2-5 | TRBV3-1/TRBV3-2 | once | CASSQEKDVREPETQYF | TGTGCCAGCAGCCAAGAAAAGGATGTCAGGGAACCGGAGACCCAGTACTTC
TRBD1 | TRBJ1-1 | TRBV9 | . | CASSVADRGTEAFF | TGTGCCAGCAGCGTTGCAGACAGGGGCACTGAAGCTTTCTTT
. | TRBJ2-7 | TRBV4-3 | . | CASSQEWTRNEQYF | TGCGCCAGCAGCCAAGAATGGACAAGGAACGAGCAGTACTTC
. | TRBJ1-4 | TRBV18 | . | CASSEGQNEKLFF | TGTGCCAGCTCAGAAGGACAGAATGAAAAACTGTTTTTT
TRBD2 | TRBJ2-1 | TRBV3-1/TRBV3-2 | . | CASSQDQASGELNEQFF | TGTGCCAGCAGCCAAGATCAGGCTAGCGGAGAGCTCAATGAGCAGTTCTTC
. | TRBJ2-3 | TRBV11-3 | . | CASSLRGGGDTQYF | TGTGCCAGCAGCTTAAGAGGGGGTGGAGATACGCAGTATTTT
TRBD1 | TRBJ1-4 | TRBV4-2 | . | CASSQAGGYDEKLFF | TGTGCCAGCAGCCAAGCAGGGGGCTATGATGAAAAACTGTTTTTT
TRBD1 | TRBJ1-5 | TRBV4-1 | . | CASSQGTGSNQPQHF | TGCGCCAGCAGCCAAGGGACAGGGAGCAATCAGCCCCAGCATTTT
TRBD2 | TRBJ2-5 | TRBV6-5 | once | CASSPGTSRETQYF | TGTGCCAGCAGTCCAGGGACTAGCAGGGAGACCCAGTACTTC
TRBD1 | TRBJ1-1 | TRBV5-1 | . | CASSGAGQGPNTEAFF | TGCGCCAGCAGCGGTGCGGGACAGGGCCCGAACACTGAAGCTTTCTTT
TRBD2 | TRBJ2-1 | TRBV18 | . | CASSPPTSGYSYNEQFF | TGTGCCAGCTCACCACCTACTAGCGGGTACTCCTACAATGAGCAGTTCTTC
. | TRBJ1-2 | TRBV3-1/TRBV3-2 | . | CASSSPQNSGYTF | TGTGCCAGCAGCTCCCCCCAGAATTCTGGCTACACCTTC
. | TRBJ2-5 | TRBV30 | . | CAWSLRGTQYF | TGTGCCTGGAGTCTACGAGGGACCCAGTACTTC
. | TRBJ1-1 | TRBV30 | . | CAWSVQGNTEAFF | TGTGCCTGGAGTGTACAGGGTAACACTGAAGCTTTCTTT
TRBD1 | TRBJ2-7 | TRBV2 | once | CASRAGQGSNEQYF | TGTGCCAGCAGGGCGGGACAGGGGTCAAACGAGCAGTACTTC
. | TRBJ2-7 | TRBV28 | once | CASSSDSHYEQYF | TGTGCCAGCAGCTCGGACAGTCACTACGAGCAGTACTTC
TRBD2 | TRBJ2-3 | TRBV29-1 | . | CSVSRGGQGTDTQYF | TGCAGCGTTTCTCGCGGGGGTCAAGGCACAGATACGCAGTATTTT
. | TRBJ2-7 | TRBV27 | . | CASSPSGGTLSYEQYF | TGTGCCAGCAGTCCCTCCGGCGGGACGTTGTCCTACGAGCAGTACTTC
TRBD1 | TRBJ2-7 | TRBV30 | once | CAWATGTSSYEQYF | TGTGCCTGGGCGACAGGGACGAGCTCCTACGAGCAGTACTTC
. | TRBJ2-3 | TRBV7-9 | . | CASSLATGAWDTQYF | TGTGCCAGCAGCTTGGCGACAGGAGCCTGGGATACGCAGTATTTT
. | TRBJ1-2 | TRBV11-3 | . | CASSLGLTMGYTF | TGTGCCAGCAGCTTGGGACTGACGATGGGCTACACCTTC
. | TRBJ2-3 | TRBV4-1 | . | CASSQDRTATQYF | TGCGCCAGCAGCCAAGACCGGACAGCAACGCAGTATTTT
TRBD2 | TRBJ2-3 | TRBV19 | . | CASSMYGGEEQYF | TGTGCCAGTAGTATGTACGGGGGGGAGGAGCAGTATTTT
TRBD1 | TRBJ1-1 | TRBV28 | . | CASSFRLTGHTEAFF | TGTGCCAGCAGTTTTCGGCTGACAGGGCACACTGAAGCTTTCTTT
. | TRBJ1-5 | TRBV30 | few | CAFAGDSNQPQHF | TGTGCATTCGCCGGAGATAGCAATCAGCCCCAGCATTTT
TRBD1 | TRBJ1-5 | TRBV27 | . | CASSPQGAQGQPQHF | TGTGCCAGCAGTCCGCAGGGGGCCCAAGGGCAGCCCCAGCATTTT
. | TRBJ1-5 | TRBV7-2 | . | CASSSQAHNNQPQHF | TGTGCCAGCAGCTCGCAGGCCCATAACAATCAGCCCCAGCATTTT
. | TRBJ1-2 | TRBV10-3 | . | CAISELESSGYTF | TGTGCCATCAGTGAGTTGGAGTCTAGTGGCTACACCTTC
. | TRBJ2-1 | TRBV24-1 | few | CATSVYGGEQFF | TGTGCCACCAGTGTGTATGGGGGCGAGCAGTTCTTC
. | TRBJ1-4 | TRBV7-9 | . | CAVGGTQPWPNEKLFF | TGTGCCGTGGGGGGGACGCAGCCGTGGCCTAATGAAAAACTGTTTTTT
TRBD1 | TRBJ1-5 | TRBV7-2 | . | CASSLVPTGGAQPQHF | TGTGCCAGCAGCTTAGTTCCGACAGGGGGCGCACAGCCCCAGCATTTT
. | TRBJ1-3 | TRBV28 | . | CASNPEGSGNTIYF | TGTGCCAGCAATCCTGAGGGCTCTGGAAACACCATATATTTT
TRBD1 | TRBJ1-3 | TRBV6-5 | . | CASSYLGQGNTIYF | TGTGCCAGCAGTTACCTGGGACAGGGGAACACCATATATTTT
TRBD2 | TRBJ2-3 | TRBV4-1 | once | CASSRVLAGGAADTQYF | TGCGCCAGCAGCCGTGTCTTAGCGGGGGGGGCAGCAGATACGCAGTATTTT
TRBD2 | TRBJ2-1 | TRBV18 | . | CASSPRLAGMDNEQFF | TGTGCCAGCTCACCCCGACTAGCGGGGATGGACAATGAGCAGTTCTTC
. | TRBJ1-2 | TRBV9 | . | CASSVDRAQSGYTF | TGTGCCAGCAGCGTAGACAGGGCCCAAAGTGGCTACACCTTC
TRBD1 | TRBJ2-1 | TRBV13 | . | CASSLGQGAYNEQFF | TGTGCCAGCAGCTTAGGCCAGGGGGCCTACAATGAGCAGTTCTTC
. | TRBJ2-3 | TRBV2 | . | CASSESGIAADTQYF | TGTGCCAGCAGTGAATCGGGGATAGCCGCAGATACGCAGTATTTT
. | TRBJ2-6 | TRBV29-1 | . | CSVRGPGANVLTF | TGCAGCGTTCGTGGGCCTGGGGCCAACGTCCTGACTTTC